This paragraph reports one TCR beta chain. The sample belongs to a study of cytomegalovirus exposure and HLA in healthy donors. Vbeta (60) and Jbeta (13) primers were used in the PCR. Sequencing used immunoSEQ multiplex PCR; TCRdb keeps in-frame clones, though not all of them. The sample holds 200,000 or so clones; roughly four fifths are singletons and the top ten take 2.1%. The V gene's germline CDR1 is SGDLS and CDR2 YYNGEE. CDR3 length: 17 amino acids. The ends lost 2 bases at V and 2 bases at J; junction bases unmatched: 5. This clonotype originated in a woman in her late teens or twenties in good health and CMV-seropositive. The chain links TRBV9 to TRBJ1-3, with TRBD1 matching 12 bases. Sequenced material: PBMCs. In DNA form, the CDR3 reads TGTGCCAGCAGCGTCTCCGGGACAGGGGGCACTGGAAACACCATATATTTT. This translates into CASSVSGTGGTGNTIYF.